The clone carrying this TCR beta chain was found a few times. Its antigen is not identified. This sample is drawn from a study of T cells in Graves' hyperthyroidism and ophthalmopathy. Study-wide points: In blood, most of the thyroid clonotypes expanded above 0.001 were also present. Stable hyperthyroidism was separated from ophthalmopathy by a model based on 13 V-J features.

Amplification of TCR beta CDR3 regions was performed using RNA transcripts as template. A first-round RT-PCR of the TCR CDR3 used the HTBI primer set. One entry per CDR3 protein results from TCRdb running MiXCR on the multiplex PCR reads. The table records 330,000 or so distinct CDR3 sequences, less than 20% of them present only once. Sequencing used blood. This TCR derives from a woman aged 40 to 55 with Graves' ophthalmopathy.

Written as DNA, the CDR3 is TGCGCCAGCAGGTCGAGGGAGGCCGCGAACACCGGGGAGCTGTTTTTT. It codes for CASRSREAANTGELFF. The chain couples TRBV5-1 to TRBJ2-2; a weak D match, TRBD2 (6 bases). Trimming cost V 5 bases and J 0 bases, with 14 bases left between them. The CDR3 covers 16 residues. CDR1 SGHRS and CDR2 YFSETQ come from the germline V gene.